Listed below are T cell receptor beta chains from one sample, sequenced in a study of blood T cell repertoires in COVID-19. TCRdb keeps only in-frame clones here, not all; method: immunoSEQ multiplex PCR. The table includes some 290,000 clones, just under 90% detected once. Sample: PBMCs or T cells enriched from blood (not recorded which). These receptors came from a woman aged 25 to 39 who had recovered from COVID-19. Both conserved end residues are part of each CDR3. The D gene is left open where the match is weak. Clone size is given for some rows only: seen once, a few or many times, or a class if the clone is expanded.

j_call v_call clone_size d_call cdr3_aa cdr3_nt
TRBJ2-3 TRBV7-9 . TRBD1 CASSEGQGDPDTQYF TGTGCCAGCAGCGAGGGACAGGGGGACCCAGATACGCAGTATTTT
TRBJ1-1 TRBV15 few TRBD1 CATSRGGTGGRGEAFF TGTGCCACCAGCAGAGGGGGGACAGGGGGCAGAGGTGAAGCTTTCTTT
TRBJ1-1 TRBV19 . . CASTNRVGTEAFF TGTGCCAGTACCAACAGGGTGGGCACTGAAGCTTTCTTT
TRBJ2-7 TRBV7-8 . TRBD1 CASSDDGTGGSEQYF TGTGCCAGCAGCGATGACGGGACAGGGGGCTCCGAGCAGTACTTC
TRBJ1-6 TRBV15 . . CATSRDNLGNSPLHF TGTGCCACCAGCAGGGACAACTTGGGTAATTCACCCCTCCACTTT
TRBJ1-1 TRBV10-3 . . CAISGRDGGEAEAFF TGTGCCATCAGTGGGAGGGATGGGGGTGAGGCTGAAGCTTTCTTT
TRBJ1-2 TRBV9 . TRBD1 CASSPRDREGF TGTGCCAGCAGCCCGAGGGACAGGGAGGGATTC
TRBJ1-2 TRBV7-9 . . CASSFTGTPGGGYTF TGTGCCAGCAGCTTCACAGGAACCCCCGGGGGTGGCTACACCTTC
TRBJ2-6 TRBV19 . . CASTLGAGLGGANVLTF TGTGCCAGTACTCTGGGTGCAGGGCTCGGAGGGGCCAACGTCCTGACTTTC
TRBJ2-7 TRBV18 . . CASSPPTRGEQYF TGTGCCAGCTCACCACCGACTCGGGGTGAACAGTACTTC
TRBJ2-1 TRBV3-1/TRBV3-2 . TRBD2 CASSLGTSGSSYNEQFF TGTGCCAGCAGCCTTGGGACTAGCGGGAGCTCCTACAATGAGCAGTTCTTC
TRBJ1-2 TRBV4-3 . . CASSQESGPHYYGYTF TGCGCCAGCAGCCAAGAATCCGGTCCCCACTACTATGGCTACACCTTC
TRBJ2-1 TRBV6-2/TRBV6-3 . . CASSYHWENRREQFF TGTGCCAGCAGTTATCATTGGGAGAATAGGAGAGAGCAGTTCTTC
TRBJ1-5 TRBV2 few . CASRQGEDSNQPQHF TGTGCCAGCAGGCAGGGCGAGGATAGCAATCAGCCCCAGCATTTT
TRBJ1-1 TRBV6-7 . . CASSYRGINTEAFF TGTGCCAGCAGTTACCGGGGGATCAACACTGAAGCTTTCTTT
TRBJ1-2 TRBV6-5 . TRBD1 CASTRTGDYGYTF TGTGCCAGCACCAGGACAGGGGACTATGGCTACACCTTC
TRBJ1-1 TRBV7-2 . TRBD1 CASSLGQNMNTEAFF TGTGCCAGCAGCCTGGGACAGAACATGAACACTGAAGCTTTCTTT
TRBJ2-1 TRBV5-1 . . CASSLSGLYFF TGCGCCAGCAGCTTGTCGGGACTTTACTTCTTC
TRBJ2-7 TRBV4-2 . . CASSQRGTYEQYF TGTGCCAGCAGCCAGAGAGGTACCTACGAGCAGTACTTC
TRBJ2-1 TRBV23-1 . . CASSQFPSAVGKSDEQFF TGCGCCAGCAGTCAATTCCCCTCGGCGGTCGGGAAGTCGGATGAGCAGTTCTTC
TRBJ1-5 TRBV2 few TRBD1 CASTRQGADQPQHF TGTGCCAGCACGAGACAGGGGGCGGATCAGCCCCAGCATTTT
TRBJ2-7 TRBV19 . . CASSDKPGYEQYF TGTGCCAGTAGTGACAAACCAGGATACGAGCAGTACTTC
TRBJ1-4 TRBV5-1 . TRBD1 CASSLRDRQANEKLFF TGCGCCAGCAGCTTGCGGGACAGGCAGGCTAATGAAAAACTGTTTTTT
TRBJ2-2 TRBV5-6 . TRBD2 CASSLPGSGRRDGELFF TGTGCCAGCAGCCTTCCGGGTAGCGGGCGAAGGGACGGGGAGCTGTTTTTT
TRBJ2-7 TRBV29-1 . TRBD2 CSVVASTSGGHYEQYF TGCAGCGTTGTGGCCTCGACTAGCGGGGGGCACTACGAGCAGTACTTC
TRBJ2-1 TRBV5-1 . TRBD2 CASSPEIAGGINEQFF TGCGCCAGCAGCCCCGAAATAGCGGGAGGTATTAATGAGCAGTTCTTC
TRBJ1-2 TRBV7-2 . . CASSLAGASPGYTF TGTGCCAGCAGCTTGGCAGGGGCTTCCCCTGGCTACACCTTC
TRBJ2-1 TRBV12-3/TRBV12-4 . . CASSLIALEQFF TGTGCCAGCAGTTTAATCGCGTTGGAGCAGTTCTTC
TRBJ1-2 TRBV4-1 . . CASSQVRPQRHGYTF TGCGCCAGCAGCCAAGTGCGGCCTCAAAGGCATGGCTACACCTTC
TRBJ1-1 TRBV18 once TRBD1 CASSPPLTGNTEAFF TGTGCCAGCTCACCTCCCCTGACAGGGAATACTGAAGCTTTCTTT
TRBJ1-4 TRBV18 . . CASSPPGQLNEKLFF TGTGCCAGCTCACCCCCTGGGCAGCTTAATGAAAAACTGTTTTTT
TRBJ2-7 TRBV28 . TRBD1 CASSPRDRGHEQYF TGTGCCAGCAGTCCTCGGGACAGGGGCCACGAGCAGTACTTC
TRBJ2-5 TRBV3-1/TRBV3-2 . TRBD2 CASSQVVGAGGHQETQYF TGTGCCAGCAGCCAAGTAGTGGGGGCGGGAGGGCACCAAGAGACCCAGTACTTC
TRBJ2-1 TRBV4-1 few . CASSQAPSARNEQFF TGCGCCAGCAGCCAAGCCCCTAGCGCGAGGAATGAGCAGTTCTTC
TRBJ1-2 TRBV10-2 . . CASSDTGSVLIYYYGYTF TGCGCCAGCAGTGACACAGGGTCCGTCCTTATTTACTACTATGGCTACACCTTC
TRBJ1-1 TRBV28 . TRBD1 CASSEVPRQGSRTEAFF TGTGCCAGCAGTGAAGTCCCTCGACAGGGTTCGCGCACTGAAGCTTTCTTT
TRBJ2-1 TRBV5-1 once TRBD2 CASSLGLAGGLYNEQFF TGCGCCAGCAGCTTGGGACTAGCGGGAGGCCTATACAATGAGCAGTTCTTC
TRBJ1-2 TRBV9 . TRBD1 CASSVGTGVNYGYTF TGTGCCAGCAGCGTAGGGACAGGCGTTAACTATGGCTACACCTTC
TRBJ1-5 TRBV19 . . CASSMSGQRYSNQPQHF TGTGCCAGTAGTATGTCCGGACAGCGGTATAGCAATCAGCCCCAGCATTTT
TRBJ2-1 TRBV6-5 . TRBD2 CASTAGTSSHEQFF TGTGCCAGCACCGCGGGGACTAGCTCCCATGAGCAGTTCTTC